Sequencing of this TCR beta chain was carried out in a study of blood T cell repertoires in COVID-19. For the study at large: Both acute and convalescent COVID-19 samples were obtained from the United States, Italy and Spain.

Germline V gene lookup returns CDR1 SEHNR and CDR2 FQNEAQ (reference sequence). The CDR3 extends over 16 amino acids. Trimming took 2 bases from V and 0 from J; bases not matched to a gene: 4. In the authors' workflow: The authors estimated nucleated cell counts from reference gene primer amplification. Only in-frame clones appear in the TCRdb table, and some are missing; sequencing was by immunoSEQ multiplex PCR. The V and J calls and clone size are taken from that table; D and trimming were inferred from the DNA. The data hold some 80,000 clones, with about 76% observed a single time. The sequence derives from a man older than 75 with acute or convalescent COVID-19. The sample comprised peripheral blood. V is TRBV7-9 and J is TRBJ2-5, with 9 bases that match TRBD2. CDR3 nucleotides: TGTGCCAGCAGCTTAACCAGCGGGAGGCACCAAGAGACCCAGTACTTC. It codes for CASSLTSGRHQETQYF.